This record looks at one T cell receptor (beta chain) sequence and its context. Its antigen is unknown. Per germline, CDR1 MNHEY and CDR2 SVGAGI. The CDR3 is made up of 14 amino acids. The ends were cut back, 6 bases at V and 4 bases at J, with 15 bases in the middle. The data derive from a study of T cell responses to AZD1222 COVID-19 vaccine. Produced via immunoSEQ multiplex PCR; TCRdb's table is partial and in-frame only. This table holds about 120,000 clones, about 94% found once. Whole-study results and caveats: Repertoires were obtained only post-peak T cell response. The span of vaccine-associated CD4 TCRs extended across spike, with dominance at 160-218 and 743-854. A mostly white British donor set with more females was recruited, and clonal diversity was possibly underestimated. Recipients of AZD1222 seropositive at baseline numbered only 6 or 7.

The chain uses TRBV6-5 and TRBJ1-2; D perhaps matches TRBD1 (5 bases). The source was peripheral blood, collected 28 days after the second AZD1222 dose. This sequence was found in an adult who received the AZD1222 COVID-19 vaccine. DNA for the CDR3: TGTGCCAGCAGAGGGGTAGGGTCGGGCTATGGCTACACCTTC. The encoded protein is CASRGVGSGYGYTF.